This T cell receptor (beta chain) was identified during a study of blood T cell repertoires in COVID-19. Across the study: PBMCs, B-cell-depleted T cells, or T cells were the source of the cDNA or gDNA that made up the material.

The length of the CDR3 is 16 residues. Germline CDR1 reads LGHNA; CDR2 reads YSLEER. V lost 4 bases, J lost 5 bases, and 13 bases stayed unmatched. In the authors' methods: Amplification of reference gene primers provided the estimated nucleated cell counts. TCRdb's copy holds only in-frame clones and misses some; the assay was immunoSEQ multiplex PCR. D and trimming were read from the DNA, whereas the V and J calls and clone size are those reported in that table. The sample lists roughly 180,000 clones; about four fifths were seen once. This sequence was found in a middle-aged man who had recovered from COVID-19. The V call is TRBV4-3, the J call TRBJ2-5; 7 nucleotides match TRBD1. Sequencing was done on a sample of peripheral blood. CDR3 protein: CASSLIRGGSGETQYF. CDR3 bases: TGCGCCAGCAGCCTTATCAGAGGGGGCTCGGGGGAGACCCAGTACTTC.